The clone carrying this T cell receptor (beta chain) occurred many times. Time point indicated: healthy volunteer bleed at 6 weeks. Before extraction, the whole blood was not fractionated, and total RNA was taken from it. These data come from a study of human T cells and chemical hapten exposure. TCRdb fed the RACE reads into MiXCR, producing one record per CDR3 protein. Counted here are approximately 59,000 distinct CDR3 sequences, 6% to 7% occurring once; the ten biggest clones make up roughly 3.4%. V lost 1 base and J lost 4, with 10 bases in between. Germline lookup yields CDR1 SGHTA and CDR2 FQGNSA. The CDR3 is 14 residues long.

The chain links TRBV7-2 to TRBJ1-2; D not certain. Sample: whole blood. This TCR derives from a female donor in good health. Some clones in this sample may be carry-over from other donors' samples. The CDR3 nucleotides read TGTGCCAGCAGCTTAGATGGCAGTCCCTATGGCTACACCTTC. Amino acid sequence: CASSLDGSPYGYTF.